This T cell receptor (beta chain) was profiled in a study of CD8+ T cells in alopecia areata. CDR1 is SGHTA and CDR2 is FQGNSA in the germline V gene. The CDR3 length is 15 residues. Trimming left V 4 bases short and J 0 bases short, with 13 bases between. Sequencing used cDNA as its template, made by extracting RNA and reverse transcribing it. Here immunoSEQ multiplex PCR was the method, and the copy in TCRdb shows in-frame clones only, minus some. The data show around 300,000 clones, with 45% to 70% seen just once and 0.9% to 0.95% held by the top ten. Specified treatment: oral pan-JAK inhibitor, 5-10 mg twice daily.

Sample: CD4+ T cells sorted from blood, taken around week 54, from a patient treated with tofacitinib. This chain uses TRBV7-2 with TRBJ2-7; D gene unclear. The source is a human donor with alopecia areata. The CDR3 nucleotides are TGTGCCAGCAGCTCCGGCCCCGGGTACTCCTACGAGCAGTACTTC. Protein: CASSSGPGYSYEQYF.